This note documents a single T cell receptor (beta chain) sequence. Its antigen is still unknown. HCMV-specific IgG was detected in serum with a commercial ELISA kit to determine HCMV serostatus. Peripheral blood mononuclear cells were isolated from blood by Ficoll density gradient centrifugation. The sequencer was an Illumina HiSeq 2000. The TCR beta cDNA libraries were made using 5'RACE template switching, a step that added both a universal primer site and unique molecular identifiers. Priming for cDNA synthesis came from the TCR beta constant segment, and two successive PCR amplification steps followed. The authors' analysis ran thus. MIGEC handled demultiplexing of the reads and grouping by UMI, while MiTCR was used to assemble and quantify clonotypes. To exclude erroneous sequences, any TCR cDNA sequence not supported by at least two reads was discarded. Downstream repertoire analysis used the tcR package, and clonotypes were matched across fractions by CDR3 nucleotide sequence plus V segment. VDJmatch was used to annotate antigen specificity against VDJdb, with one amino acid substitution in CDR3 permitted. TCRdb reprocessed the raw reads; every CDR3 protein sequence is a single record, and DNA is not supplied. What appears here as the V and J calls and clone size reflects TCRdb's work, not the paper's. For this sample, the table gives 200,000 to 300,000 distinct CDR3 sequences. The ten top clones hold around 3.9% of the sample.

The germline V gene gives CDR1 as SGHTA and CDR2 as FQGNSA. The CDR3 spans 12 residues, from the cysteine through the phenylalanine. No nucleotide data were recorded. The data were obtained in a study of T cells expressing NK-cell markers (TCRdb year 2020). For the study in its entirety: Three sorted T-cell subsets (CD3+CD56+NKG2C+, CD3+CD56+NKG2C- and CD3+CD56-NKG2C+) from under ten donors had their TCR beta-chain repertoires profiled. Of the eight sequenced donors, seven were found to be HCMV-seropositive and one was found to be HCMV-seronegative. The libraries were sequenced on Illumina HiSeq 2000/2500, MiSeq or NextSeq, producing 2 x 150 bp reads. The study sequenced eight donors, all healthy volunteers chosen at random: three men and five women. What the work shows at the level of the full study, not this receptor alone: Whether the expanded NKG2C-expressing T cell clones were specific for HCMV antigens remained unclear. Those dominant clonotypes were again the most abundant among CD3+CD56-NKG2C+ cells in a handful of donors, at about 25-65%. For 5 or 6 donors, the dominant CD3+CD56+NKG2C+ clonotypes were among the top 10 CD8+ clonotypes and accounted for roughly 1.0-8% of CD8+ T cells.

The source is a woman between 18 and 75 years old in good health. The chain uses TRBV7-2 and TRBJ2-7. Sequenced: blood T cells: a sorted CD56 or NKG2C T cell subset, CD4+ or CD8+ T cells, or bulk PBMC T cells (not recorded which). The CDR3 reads CASSLETSEQYF. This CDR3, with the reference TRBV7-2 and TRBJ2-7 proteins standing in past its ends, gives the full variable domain GAGVSQSPSNKVTEKGKDVELRCDPISGHTALYWYRQSLGQGLEFLIYFQGNSAPDKSGLPSDRFSAERTGGSVSTLTIQRTQQEDSAVYLCASSLETSEQYFGPGTRLTVT.